The next 29 T cell receptor beta chains were all read from a single sample in a study of cytomegalovirus exposure and HLA in healthy donors. PCR was performed using 60 Vbeta and 13 Jbeta primers. Assay: immunoSEQ multiplex PCR; the TCRdb copy retains only in-frame clones and omits some. This sample has 140,000 to 150,000 clones; about 66% occur once, and the top ten carry about 1.8%. The source material was PBMCs. These receptors all stem from a male donor in good health and CMV-seronegative.

This chain joins TRBV7-6 and TRBJ2-1; D remains unclear. Germline CDR1 and CDR2: SGHVS and FNYEAQ. Trimming removed 1 base at V and 6 bases at J, with 7 bases between. The CDR3 covers 13 residues. CDR3 protein: CASSLGPGNEQFF. The DNA of the CDR3 is TGTGCCAGCAGCTTAGGACCAGGCAATGAGCAGTTCTTC.

This chain links TRBV10-3 with TRBJ2-3, with D perhaps matching TRBD1 (5 bases). The CDR3 totals 16 residues. V dropped 0 bases and J dropped 1 base, with 11 bases sitting between them. Per the germline V gene, CDR1 is ENHRY and CDR2 is SYGVKD. CDR3 sequence reads: CAISESAGIGTDTQYF. The CDR3 DNA sequence: TGTGCCATCAGTGAGTCGGCAGGGATCGGCACAGATACGCAGTATTTT.

The chain links TRBV6-6 to TRBJ1-6; D uncertain. Trimming cost V 8 bases and J 6 bases, with 14 bases left between them. The CDR3 sequence is 14 residues long. Germline V CDR1 and CDR2: MNHNY, SVGAGI (reference sequence). The CDR3 is CASAAGMGNSPLHF. Written as DNA, the CDR3 is TGTGCCAGCGCAGCGGGGATGGGTAATTCACCCCTCCACTTT.

This clone was recorded only once. V and J are TRBV6-5 and TRBJ2-7, with 8 bases aligning to TRBD2. V trimming: 3 bases; J trimming: 6 bases; junction bases outside the gene matches: 4. This CDR3 is built from 13 residues. Germline assignment: CDR1 MNHEY and CDR2 SVGAGI. CDR3 DNA sequence: TGTGCCAGCAGTTATGTTCGGGAGGGCGAGCAGTACTTC. Amino acid sequence: CASSYVREGEQYF.

The V call is TRBV5-1, the J call TRBJ2-7; D is uncertain. Germline-derived CDR1 and CDR2 are SGHRS and YFSETQ. The CDR3 extends over 14 amino acids. Trimming left V 1 base short and J 2 bases short, with 10 bases between. CDR3 nucleotides: TGCGCCAGCAGCTTGTATGGCACTACCTACGAGCAGTACTTC. Amino acid sequence: CASSLYGTTYEQYF. The complete variable domain, with remaining parts taken from reference TRBV5-1 and TRBJ2-7, reads KAGVTQTPRYLIKTRGQQVTLSCSPISGHRSVSWYQQTPGQGLQFLFEYFSETQRNKGNFPGRFSGRQFSNSRSEMNVSTLELGDSALYLCASSLYGTTYEQYFGPGTRLTVT.

The rearrangement links TRBV6-5 to TRBJ2-7, with D possibly matching TRBD1 (6 bases). V lost 5 bases to trimming and J lost 6 bases, with 14 bases between them. This CDR3 contains 13 residues. Germline CDR1 reads MNHEY; CDR2 reads SVGAGI. CDR3 loop: CASSNPRDTEQYF. CDR3 DNA: TGTGCCAGCAGTAACCCCCGGGACACCGAGCAGTACTTC.

The chain recombines TRBV29-1 with TRBJ2-7, with 7 bases fitting TRBD2. This CDR3 region has 12 residues. V was clipped by 1 base and J by 5 bases; unmatched bases: 2. Germline loops: CDR1 SQVTM, CDR2 ANQGSEA. CDR3 nucleotides: TGCAGCGTTGAAGTGGCGGGGGACGAGCAGTACTTC. Translation gives CSVEVAGDEQYF.

V is TRBV5-4 and J is TRBJ2-3; 12 nucleotides line up with TRBD2. Germline assignment: CDR1 SGHNT and CDR2 YYREEE (reference sequence). The length of the CDR3 is 17 residues. After removal of 4 bases from V and 11 bases from J, the junction contained 17 bases not matched to a gene. The CDR3 spells CASSDATSGGPTARQYF. The CDR3 DNA is TGTGCCAGCAGCGATGCGACTAGCGGGGGCCCCACTGCCAGGCAGTATTTT.

This chain joins TRBV5-1 and TRBJ1-6; 7 bases are shared with TRBD1. Germline lookup yields CDR1 SGHRS and CDR2 YFSETQ. There are 16 residues in the CDR3. V shed 0 bases, J shed 2 bases, and the junction held 2 bases outside the gene matches. CDR3 amino acids: CASSLGQGTYNSPLHF. As DNA, the CDR3 is TGCGCCAGCAGCTTGGGACAGGGTACCTATAATTCACCCCTCCACTTT.

The rearrangement uses TRBV29-1 and TRBJ2-2, with 7 positions matching TRBD2. This CDR3 is built from 14 residues. Unmatched junction bases numbered 2, after V lost 4 bases and J lost 0 bases. Germline V gene data show CDR1 as SQVTM and CDR2 as ANQGSEA. CDR3 sequence: CSVGRGANTGELFF. As DNA, the CDR3 is TGCAGCGTTGGTCGGGGGGCGAACACCGGGGAGCTGTTTTTT.

V and J are TRBV7-3 and TRBJ2-6, with D maybe TRBD2 (6 bases). The germline V and J ends were trimmed by 2 bases and 0 bases, with 14 bases remaining between them. Germline-derived CDR1 and CDR2 are SGHTA and FQGTGA. This CDR3 has 18 residues. The DNA for the CDR3 is TGTGCCAGCAGCTTACTCCCAGCGGGTACCTCTGGGGCCAACGTCCTGACTTTC. Residues: CASSLLPAGTSGANVLTF.

This clone was observed a few times. This rearrangement joins TRBV14 to TRBJ2-1; 14 bases map to TRBD2. CDR1 SGHDN and CDR2 FVKESK come from the germline V gene. V gave up 2 bases and J gave up 0 bases; unmatched junction bases: 9. The CDR3 extends over 20 amino acids. CDR3 nucleotide sequence: TGTGCCAGCAGCCAATTGACCGTGGGACTAGCGGGGGCCTCCTACAATGAGCAGTTCTTC. Protein product: CASSQLTVGLAGASYNEQFF.

This clone occurred a few times. This rearrangement joins TRBV6-6 to TRBJ2-5; D perhaps matches TRBD1 (6 bases). The CDR3 spans 13 residues. Trimming removed 5 bases from V and 4 bases from J, with 11 bases in between. CDR1 MNHNY and CDR2 SVGAGI come from the germline V gene (reference sequence). Here the CDR3 reads CASSALGAETQYF. In nucleotides, the CDR3 is TGTGCCAGCAGTGCCCTGGGGGCAGAGACCCAGTACTTC.

The CDR3: CASSRPGLAGGELFF. The DNA for the CDR3 is TGTGCCAGCAGCCGACCGGGACTAGCGGGGGGGGAGCTGTTTTTT. The rearrangement uses TRBV27 and TRBJ2-2, with 13 bases lining up with TRBD2. CDR1 and CDR2 (germline): MNHEY, SMNVEV (reference sequence). Trimming cost V 6 bases and J 8 bases; bases outside gene matches: 6. This CDR3 has 15 residues.

Here the CDR3 DNA reads TGTGCCAGCAGCCTAGTCGAGGGAGCTGGAAACACCATATATTTT. It codes for CASSLVEGAGNTIYF. The V gene is TRBV11-2, the J gene TRBJ1-3; D not certain. Germline-derived CDR1 and CDR2 are SGHAT and FQNNGV. The CDR3 length is 15 residues. V lost 5 bases and J lost 2, with 13 bases in between.

The V and J genes are TRBV4-1 and TRBJ1-1; perhaps TRBD1 as D (5 bases). CDR1 is MGHRA and CDR2 is YSYEKL in the germline V gene. The CDR3 loop spans 18 amino acids. V was shortened by 4 bases and J by 3 bases, with 24 bases between the two germline ends. CDR3 coding DNA: TGCGCCAGCAGCCCCCCCAGAGGGGAGGGTCTCGGGGACACTGAAGCTTTCTTT. Translation gives CASSPPRGEGLGDTEAFF.

The chain couples TRBV13 to TRBJ1-5; 9 nucleotides line up with TRBD1. From germline, CDR1 is PRHDT and CDR2 FYEKMQ (reference sequence). J gave up 5 bases and V 2 bases, and 10 bases lay outside the gene matches. This CDR3 is built from 17 residues. This CDR3 reads CASSLSTGTGFDQPQHF. DNA of the CDR3: TGTGCCAGCAGCTTAAGTACAGGGACAGGGTTTGATCAGCCCCAGCATTTT.

V usage is TRBV7-9 and J usage is TRBJ2-7; D is perhaps TRBD2 (6 bases). The ends were cut back, 5 bases at V and 7 bases at J, with 18 bases in the middle. The germline CDR1 and CDR2 sequences are SEHNR and FQNEAQ (reference sequence). The length of the CDR3 is 14 residues. DNA for the CDR3: TGTGCCAGCAGCCTTGGTCGGGGACTCTTGGAGCAGTACTTC. The encoded protein is CASSLGRGLLEQYF.

The J gene is TRBJ2-4, the V gene TRBV9, with no clear D. The length of the CDR3 is 14 residues. Germline-derived CDR1 and CDR2 are SGDLS and YYNGEE. V lost 4 bases and J 0 bases, leaving 8 bases between the germline ends. Written as DNA, the CDR3 is TGTGCCAGCAGCCCTAGTATAGCCAAAAACATTCAGTACTTC. Translation: CASSPSIAKNIQYF.

This clone was found a few times. The chain has TRBV29-1 and TRBJ2-2; the D is unclear. Trimming stripped 4 bases from V and 1 base from J, with 10 bases between. Looked up from germline, CDR1 is SQVTM and CDR2 is ANQGSEA. The CDR3 totals 14 residues. CDR3: CSVGPAVNTGELFF. Here the CDR3 DNA reads TGCAGCGTTGGGCCCGCAGTGAACACCGGGGAGCTGTTTTTT.

The chain carries TRBV2 and TRBJ1-5, with 8 nucleotides matching TRBD1. The CDR3 consists of 15 residues. Germline V gene lookup returns CDR1 SNHLY and CDR2 FYNNEI. Trimming cost V 7 bases and J 5 bases; bases outside gene matches: 10. CDR3 region: CASKFGTGRHQPQHF. The CDR3 DNA sequence: TGTGCCAGCAAGTTCGGGACAGGTCGACATCAGCCCCAGCATTTT.

The J gene is TRBJ2-5, the V gene TRBV28; D perhaps matches TRBD2 (6 bases). Germline V lookup: CDR1 MDHEN, CDR2 SYDVKM. Trimming removed 6 bases at V and 1 base at J, with 15 bases between. The CDR3 has 15 residues. The CDR3 here is CASSPNRGIQETQYF. The CDR3 region has the DNA TGTGCCAGCAGCCCCAACCGGGGGATCCAAGAGACCCAGTACTTC.

V gene TRBV7-2 combines with J gene TRBJ1-5, with a weak D call TRBD1 (5 bases). V was shortened by 1 base and J by 1 base, with 8 bases between the two germline ends. The CDR3 has 15 amino acids. Per germline, CDR1 SGHTA and CDR2 FQGNSA. The CDR3 DNA reads as TGTGCCAGCAGCTTAGGGGGGGAGAGCAATCAGCCCCAGCATTTT. Protein sequence: CASSLGGESNQPQHF.

This sequence joins TRBV5-1 and TRBJ2-5, with 7 bases matching TRBD1. In germline, CDR1 is SGHRS, CDR2 YFSETQ. Trimming cost V 3 bases and J 2 bases; bases outside gene matches: 7. The length of the CDR3 is 15 residues. CDR3 DNA: TGCGCCAGCAGCTCTTTAGGGACAGCGCAAGAGACCCAGTACTTC. It specifies CASSSLGTAQETQYF.

This sequence joins TRBV7-2 and TRBJ2-3; 9 bases align to TRBD1. The V gene end was trimmed by 5 bases and the J gene end by 2 bases; junction bases not matched to a gene: 8. CDR1 SGHTA and CDR2 FQGNSA come from the germline V gene. The CDR3 has 16 amino acids. The CDR3 loop is CASSGRTGDFTDTQYF. The DNA for the CDR3 is TGTGCCAGCAGCGGGCGGACAGGGGATTTCACAGATACGCAGTATTTT.

The genes are TRBV7-2 and TRBJ1-5; 10 positions match TRBD1. Germline V lookup: CDR1 SGHTA, CDR2 FQGNSA. The CDR3 is made up of 15 amino acids. The ends lost 1 base at V and 8 bases at J; junction bases unmatched: 5. The CDR3 DNA reads TGTGCCAGCAGCTTAGAGACAGGGGGCCCAAAGCCCCAGCATTTT. Protein: CASSLETGGPKPQHF.

This clone was found a few times. The chain recombines TRBV7-3 with TRBJ2-2; 7 bases are shared with TRBD1. CDR1 is SGHTA, CDR2 FQGTGA, per germline. The CDR3 runs 15 residues. V was pared by 2 bases and J by 5 bases, with 5 bases of the junction left unmatched. The CDR3 reads CASSLLETGTGELFF. DNA of the CDR3: TGTGCCAGCAGCTTACTTGAGACAGGGACCGGGGAGCTGTTTTTT.

The rearrangement uses TRBV9 and TRBJ2-5, with 9 bases matching TRBD1. The J segment lost 5 bases and the V segment lost 2 bases, leaving 7 bases of the junction unmatched. The CDR3 covers 15 residues. CDR1 SGDLS and CDR2 YYNGEE come from the germline V gene. In nucleotides, the CDR3 is TGTGCCAGCAGCGTTGGGGGACAGGGTGGGGAGACCCAGTACTTC. Its protein product is CASSVGGQGGETQYF.

The chain has TRBV4-1 and TRBJ2-7, with D possibly TRBD2 on 5 matching bases. Trimming cost V 4 bases and J 5 bases, with 18 bases left between them. Per germline, CDR1 MGHRA and CDR2 YSYEKL. This CDR3 comprises 15 residues. DNA of the CDR3: TGCGCCAGCAGCCGTGCCCCGGGGTTGATCCACGAGCAGTACTTC. As protein: CASSRAPGLIHEQYF.